This TCR beta chain was retrieved from a study of shared clonotypes between healthy human individuals. The data were produced by immunoSEQ multiplex PCR, yet TCRdb's version contains in-frame clones alone and is incomplete. Here the sample spans around 200,000 clones, 90% to 95% being singletons. The CDR3 has 13 amino acids. The V gene's germline CDR1 is MDHEN and CDR2 SYDVKM. Trimming stripped 2 bases from V and 7 bases from J, with 8 bases between. The sequencing input was naive CD4+ T cells sorted from blood. Subset denoted: CD45RA+ positively selected. The TCR was taken from a woman aged 25 to 39 in good health. This rearrangement joins TRBV28 to TRBJ1-4; unclear D gene. The CDR3 DNA follows: TGTGCCAGCAGTTTACCGCGGTTTGAAAAACTGTTTTTT. Translated, it gives CASSLPRFEKLFF. The full variable domain, in which reference TRBV28 and TRBJ1-4 provide the parts outside the CDR3, is DVKVTQSSRYLVKRTGEKVFLECVQDMDHENMFWYRQDPGLGLRLIYFSYDVKMKEKGDIPEGYSVSREKKERFSLILESASTNQTSMYLCASSLPRFEKLFFGSGTQLSVL.